The 10 T cell receptor beta chains given below trace back to one sample, sequenced in a study of T cell responses to AZD1222 COVID-19 vaccine. Clones were sequenced by immunoSEQ multiplex PCR, and TCRdb holds only the in-frame ones, with some missing. Seen here are some 150,000 clones, approximately 90% observed once, and the top ten hold about 3.4%. The sequences come from peripheral blood, collected on day 0 of AZD1222 vaccination. These receptors came from an adult in good health.

V is TRBV6-6 and J is TRBJ1-4, with 9 bases that match TRBD1. Germline V gene lookup returns CDR1 MNHNY and CDR2 SVGAGI (reference sequence). This CDR3 has 20 residues. With 5 bases clipped from V and 0 bases from J, the junction kept 16 bases outside the gene matches. The CDR3 loop reads CASSPSSSWDRDPTNEKLFF. In DNA form, the CDR3 reads TGTGCCAGCAGTCCCTCCTCGTCCTGGGACAGGGACCCAACTAATGAAAAACTGTTTTTT.

The chain uses TRBV10-3 and TRBJ2-1; D remains unclear. The CDR3 sequence is 15 residues long. Trimming took off 2 bases at V and 0 bases at J, with 8 bases between the two ends. Germline V gene data show CDR1 as ENHRY and CDR2 as SYGVKD. In nucleotides, the CDR3 is TGTGCCATCAGTGAGACTACCCGCTCCTACAATGAGCAGTTCTTC. Protein: CAISETTRSYNEQFF.

This clone was seen more than once but under ten times. The chain couples TRBV7-2 to TRBJ2-5; a possible D gene is TRBD2 (5 bases). The CDR3 is made up of 12 amino acids. Germline V gene data show CDR1 as SGHTA and CDR2 as FQGNSA. Trimming removed 5 bases at V and 5 bases at J, with 9 bases between. CDR3 bases: TGTGCCAGCAGCCCACCGGGGGAGACCCAGTACTTC. Its protein is CASSPPGETQYF.

This chain uses TRBV19 with TRBJ2-1; no definite D call. The ends were cut back, 3 bases at V and 0 bases at J, with 9 bases in the middle. The germline CDR1 and CDR2 sequences are LNHDA and SQIVND (reference sequence). The CDR3 covers 15 residues. DNA of the CDR3: TGTGCCAGTAGTATCCAGCCTACCTCCTACAATGAGCAGTTCTTC. Amino acids: CASSIQPTSYNEQFF.

The genes are TRBV7-8 and TRBJ1-2; possible D gene TRBD1, 6 bases. The CDR3 has 13 residues. Trimming stripped 0 bases from V and 8 bases from J, with 10 bases between. In germline, CDR1 is SGHVS, CDR2 FQNEAQ. CDR3 sequence (DNA): TGTGCCAGCAGCTTAGCGGGGGCGAGGGGCTACACCTTC. It translates to CASSLAGARGYTF.

The chain joins TRBV6-2 or TRBV6-3 to TRBJ1-5; 9 bases fit TRBD1. V dropped 2 bases and J dropped 4; count of bases not matched to a gene: 3. Per germline, CDR1 MNHEY and CDR2 SVGEGT. This CDR3 comprises 15 residues. The CDR3 region has the DNA TGTGCCAGCAGTTACGGGACAGGGAGGAATCAGCCCCAGCATTTT. This encodes CASSYGTGRNQPQHF.

The V call is TRBV30, the J call TRBJ1-1; D is perhaps TRBD1 (6 bases). This CDR3 is built from 12 residues. Trimming left V 4 bases short and J 0 bases short, with 6 bases between. Looked up from germline, CDR1 is GTSNPN and CDR2 is SVGIG (reference sequence). This chain's CDR3 is CAWTGVNTEAFF. CDR3 nucleotide sequence: TGTGCCTGGACAGGGGTGAACACTGAAGCTTTCTTT.

The chain links TRBV12-5 to TRBJ2-3; the D is unclear. Between the trimmed V and J ends, which lost 1 base and 2 bases, there was a span of 7 bases. This CDR3 has 14 amino acids. The V gene's germline CDR1 is LGHNT and CDR2 FRNRAP. The CDR3 loop reads CASGLDRSTDTQYF. The CDR3 DNA reads TGTGCTAGTGGTTTGGACCGTTCCACAGATACGCAGTATTTT.

This chain joins TRBV5-4 and TRBJ2-1; D ambiguous. The CDR3 extends over 14 amino acids. Trimming removed 4 bases at V and 3 bases at J, with 11 bases between. Germline V CDR1 and CDR2: SGHNT, YYREEE (reference sequence). In nucleotides, the CDR3 is TGTGCCAGCAGCCCTTACTATAACTACAATGAGCAGTTCTTC. It is translated as CASSPYYNYNEQFF.

The gene calls are TRBV29-1 and TRBJ1-4; 8 bases are shared with TRBD1. The V gene end was trimmed by 3 bases and the J gene end by 5 bases; junction bases not matched to a gene: 2. CDR3 length equals 13 residues. Germline-derived CDR1 and CDR2 are SQVTM and ANQGSEA. In DNA form, the CDR3 reads TGCAGCGTTGAGACAGGGGCCAATGAAAAACTGTTTTTT. This translates into CSVETGANEKLFF.